Listed here are 17 T cell receptor beta chains from one sample, sequenced in a study of cytomegalovirus exposure and HLA in healthy donors. The study ran its PCR with 60 Vbeta and 13 Jbeta primers. Data came from immunoSEQ multiplex PCR; TCRdb stores just in-frame clones and leaves some out. The sample has around 140,000 clones; around two thirds are singletons. The specimen was PBMCs. The source of these receptors is a male donor in good health and CMV-seronegative.

The rearrangement uses TRBV28 and TRBJ1-2; D gene unclear. In germline, CDR1 is MDHEN, CDR2 SYDVKM. The germline V and J ends were trimmed by 1 base and 8 bases, with 17 bases remaining between them. This CDR3 is 15 amino acids long. CDR3 loop: CASSLSPLGVAGYTF. In DNA, the CDR3 is TGTGCCAGCAGTTTATCCCCCCTTGGAGTCGCGGGCTACACCTTC.

V and J are TRBV6-6 and TRBJ2-5; 9 nucleotides line up with TRBD1. The assigned J gene may be wrong: the sequence end matches TRBJ2-7 better. The CDR3 contains 13 residues. Germline CDR1 reads MNHNY; CDR2 reads SVGAGI (reference sequence). The DNA of the CDR3 is TGTGCCAGCGCTCCGGGACAGGGTTACGAGCAGTACTTC. Its translation is CASAPGQGYEQYF.

The genes are TRBV19 and TRBJ2-7; TRBD2 matches 9 bases. Germline trimming cut 5 bases from V and 5 bases from J; bases unmatched to any gene: 13. Looked up from germline, CDR1 is LNHDA and CDR2 is SQIVND (reference sequence). The CDR3 length is 16 residues. The CDR3 nucleotides are TGTGCCAGTAGTGGACGTCTGGCGGGGGGGCTAAACGAGCAGTACTTC. Translated: CASSGRLAGGLNEQYF.

A few counts support this clone. The genes are TRBV18 and TRBJ1-6, with D possibly TRBD1 on 6 matching bases. The CDR3 is made up of 16 amino acids. Per germline, CDR1 KGHSH and CDR2 LQKENI. V was trimmed by 0 bases and J by 6 bases, leaving 12 bases between them. The CDR3 spells CASSPPGRGGNSPLHF. The DNA of the CDR3 is TGTGCCAGCTCACCACCGGGCAGGGGTGGTAATTCACCCCTCCACTTT.

V is TRBV15 and J is TRBJ2-7; TRBD1 matches 10 bases. This CDR3 is 15 amino acids long. The V segment lost 3 bases and the J segment 5 bases; nucleotides outside the gene matches: 7. Germline assignment: CDR1 LNHNV and CDR2 YYDKDF (reference sequence). The CDR3 loop is CATSRAGTGAHEQYF. Here the CDR3 DNA reads TGTGCCACCAGCAGGGCCGGGACAGGGGCCCACGAGCAGTACTTC.

V usage is TRBV7-8 and J usage is TRBJ2-7; 10 bases map to TRBD1. CDR1 and CDR2 from the germline V gene are SGHVS and FQNEAQ. Unmatched junction bases numbered 11, after V lost 5 bases and J lost 7 bases. The CDR3 covers 15 residues. The CDR3: CASSPPGTGAREQYF. DNA of the CDR3: TGTGCCAGCAGCCCACCCGGGACAGGGGCTCGGGAGCAGTACTTC.

CDR3 DNA: TGTGCCAGTAGTTTGGCTAGCGGGGCGGTCTACGAGCAGTACTTC. Translating gives CASSLASGAVYEQYF. The chain couples TRBV19 to TRBJ2-7, with TRBD2 identical over 9 bases. Germline V lookup: CDR1 LNHDA, CDR2 SQIVND (reference sequence). The CDR3 totals 15 residues. V lost 5 bases to trimming and J lost 3 bases; unmatched junction nucleotides: 8. Full variable domain (outside the CDR3, taken from reference TRBV19 and TRBJ2-7): DGGITQSPKYLFRKEGQNVTLSCEQNLNHDAMYWYRQDPGQGLRLIYYSQIVNDFQKGDIAEGYSVSREKKESFPLTVTSAQKNPTAFYLCASSLASGAVYEQYFGPGTRLTVT.

This clone qualifies as medium-sized. J is TRBJ1-1 and V is TRBV27, with TRBD1 as a possible D gene (6 bases). The germline V gene encodes CDR1 MNHEY and CDR2 SMNVEV (reference sequence). CDR3 length: 14 amino acids. The ends were cut back, 5 bases at V and 5 bases at J, with 15 bases in the middle. The CDR3 here is CASSPTQGWTEAFF. The DNA of the CDR3 is TGTGCCAGCAGTCCGACACAGGGTTGGACTGAAGCTTTCTTT.

This chain links TRBV10-3 with TRBJ2-7, with D tentatively TRBD1 (6 bases). This CDR3 is 17 amino acids long. Between the trimmed V and J ends, which lost 0 bases and 1 base, there was a span of 16 bases. Looked up from germline, CDR1 is ENHRY and CDR2 is SYGVKD. CDR3 loop: CAISESLTGPTSYEQYF. The CDR3 DNA follows: TGTGCCATCAGTGAGTCCCTGACAGGTCCAACGTCCTACGAGCAGTACTTC.

Turning to this clone: The junction differs from germline at one of its ends, possibly a read error. The chain employs TRBV27 and TRBJ2-5, with D possibly matching TRBD1 (5 bases). This CDR3 is built from 15 residues. Germline V gives CDR1 MNHEY, CDR2 SMNVEV (reference sequence). The CDR3, as DNA: TGTGCCAGTAGTTCGGGTGCAGGGTATATTGGGACCCAGTACTTC. Translation: CASSSGAGYIGTQYF.

This chain joins TRBV10-3 and TRBJ1-1; D gene ambiguous. The germline gives CDR1 ENHRY, CDR2 SYGVKD. This CDR3 region has 11 residues. Between the trimmed V and J ends, which lost 11 bases and 1 base, there was a span of 8 bases. In DNA form, the CDR3 reads TGTGCCGTCCAAGCGAACACTGAAGCTTTCTTT. It yields the protein CAVQANTEAFF.

Only a few counts were recorded for this clone. The gene calls are TRBV28 and TRBJ2-2; D unresolved. Trimming left V 4 bases short and J 0 bases short, with 12 bases between. The CDR3 has 16 amino acids. Germline V gene sequence: CDR1 MDHEN, CDR2 SYDVKM. In DNA, the CDR3 is TGTGCCAGCAGTTCCGCGAGGTTTGCGAACACCGGGGAGCTGTTTTTT. Its translation is CASSSARFANTGELFF.

The DNA of the CDR3 is TGTGCCAGCAGTTCGGGACTAGCGGCATTCAATGAGCAGTTCTTC. Translated: CASSSGLAAFNEQFF. V gene TRBV7-2 combines with J gene TRBJ2-1, with 11 nucleotides matching TRBD2. The CDR3 runs 15 residues. CDR1 is SGHTA, CDR2 FQGNSA, per germline. The junction had 7 bases not matched to a gene; V was cut back by 6 bases and J by 6 bases.

The J gene is TRBJ1-1, the V gene TRBV27; D not resolved. This CDR3 spans 18 amino acids. Trimming pared 2 bases from V and 4 bases from J, leaving 23 bases between. CDR1 and CDR2 from the germline V gene are MNHEY and SMNVEV (reference sequence). The CDR3 spells CASSLLSSLTGLGTEAFF. The DNA for the CDR3 is TGTGCCAGCAGTTTACTATCGAGCCTCACGGGTTTAGGCACTGAAGCTTTCTTT.

The V call is TRBV5-1, the J call TRBJ1-3; TRBD1 matches 7 bases. J lost 0 bases, V lost 4 bases, and 4 bases had no gene match. Germline CDR1 SGHRS, CDR2 YFSETQ. The CDR3 is 15 amino acids. The DNA of the CDR3 is TGCGCCAGCAGCACGGGGACAGCCTCTGGAAACACCATATATTTT. Amino acids: CASSTGTASGNTIYF.

This chain connects TRBV19 to TRBJ2-5, with D perhaps TRBD1 (6 bases). V was clipped by 4 bases and J by 1 base, with 16 bases between them. This CDR3 is 16 amino acids long. Germline CDR1 and CDR2: LNHDA and SQIVND (reference sequence). CDR3 in amino acids: CASSNRQADLQETQYF. For the CDR3, the DNA is TGTGCCAGTAGTAACAGACAGGCCGACCTCCAAGAGACCCAGTACTTC.

The J gene is TRBJ1-2, the V gene TRBV7-3, with D perhaps TRBD1 (6 bases). This CDR3 contains 15 residues. The germline V and J ends were trimmed by 2 bases and 2 bases, with 12 bases remaining between them. CDR1 SGHTA and CDR2 FQGTGA come from the germline V gene. CDR3 in amino acids: CASSLSAGENYGYTF. For the CDR3, the DNA is TGTGCCAGCAGCTTATCGGCAGGGGAAAACTATGGCTACACCTTC.